This TCR beta chain was captured in a study of cytomegalovirus exposure and HLA in healthy donors. The CDR3 length is 13 residues. Germline assignment: CDR1 SGHTA and CDR2 FQGNSA. J lost 5 bases, V lost 5 bases, and 4 bases had no gene match. PCR was performed using 60 Vbeta and 13 Jbeta primers. Only in-frame clones appear in the TCRdb table, and some are missing; sequencing was by immunoSEQ multiplex PCR. Of under 200,000 clones listed, 60% to 80% are singletons. Whole-study findings and limits: Based on reports, TCR beta sequences accurately predicted HLA-A and HLA-B alleles for most subjects. Sequencing likely generated an artifact that appeared as a cluster of highly shared sequence variants. The classifier, whose performance was assessed in both the original and validation cohorts, reportedly diagnosed cytomegalovirus status with high specificity and sensitivity. Reportedly, a later analysis found an Asian-associated ancestry cluster had fewer N-insertions than the approximately 700-donor mean.

A word on this clone: The target antigen is unknown. Distinct nucleotide sequences in the sample also encode this CDR3.

This chain links TRBV7-2 with TRBJ1-2; 8 bases fit TRBD1. This sequence originates from a man in his forties in good health and CMV-seronegative. Input material: PBMCs. The CDR3 nucleotides read TGTGCCAGCAGCCCCGACAGGGGTTATGGCTACACCTTC. This gives the protein CASSPDRGYGYTF.